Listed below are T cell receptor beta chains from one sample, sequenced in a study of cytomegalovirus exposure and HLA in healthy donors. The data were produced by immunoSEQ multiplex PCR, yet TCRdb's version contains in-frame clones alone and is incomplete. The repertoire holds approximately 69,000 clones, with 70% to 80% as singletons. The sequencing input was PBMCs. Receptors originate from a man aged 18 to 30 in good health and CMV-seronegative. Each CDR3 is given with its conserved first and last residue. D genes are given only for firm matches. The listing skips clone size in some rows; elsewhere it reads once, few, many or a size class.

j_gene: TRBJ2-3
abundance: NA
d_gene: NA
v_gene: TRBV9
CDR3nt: TGTGCCAGCACCCCAGGCCCGCTTTCTAGCACAGATACGCAGTATTTT
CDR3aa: CASTPGPLSSTDTQYF

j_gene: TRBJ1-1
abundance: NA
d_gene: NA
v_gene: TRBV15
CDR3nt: TGTGCCACCAGCAGAGATGCGGGGGGGCCGAACACTGAAGCTTTCTTT
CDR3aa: CATSRDAGGPNTEAFF

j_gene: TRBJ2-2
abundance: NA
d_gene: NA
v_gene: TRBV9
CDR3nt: TGTGCCAGCAGCGTTCAGGACACCGGGGAGCTGTTTTTT
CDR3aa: CASSVQDTGELFF

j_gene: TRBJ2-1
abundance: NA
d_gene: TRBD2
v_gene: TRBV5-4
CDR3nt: TGTGCCAGCAGCTTGAATCGCCTAGCGGGGGGGCGTGAGCAGTTCTTC
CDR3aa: CASSLNRLAGGREQFF

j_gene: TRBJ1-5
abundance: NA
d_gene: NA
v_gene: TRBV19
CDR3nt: TGTGCCAGTAGTATAGTGAGACAGGCAGACAATCAGCCCCAGCATTTT
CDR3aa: CASSIVRQADNQPQHF

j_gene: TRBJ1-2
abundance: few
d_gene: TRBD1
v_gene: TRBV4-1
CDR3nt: TGCGCCAGCAGCCTACAGGGGGGCTACACCTTC
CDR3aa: CASSLQGGYTF

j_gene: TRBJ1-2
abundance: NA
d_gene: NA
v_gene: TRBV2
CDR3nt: TGTGCCAGCAGTGACGACAGCTCCTATGGCTACACCTTC
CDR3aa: CASSDDSSYGYTF

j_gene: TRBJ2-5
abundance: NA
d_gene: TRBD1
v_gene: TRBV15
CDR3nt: TGTGCCACCAGTATAGTGACAGGGGGAGAGACCCAGTACTTC
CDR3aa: CATSIVTGGETQYF

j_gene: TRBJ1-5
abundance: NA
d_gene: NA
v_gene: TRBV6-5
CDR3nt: TGTGCCAGCAGCCTCTCGGCGGGTGTAAGTCAGCCCCAGCATTTT
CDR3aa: CASSLSAGVSQPQHF

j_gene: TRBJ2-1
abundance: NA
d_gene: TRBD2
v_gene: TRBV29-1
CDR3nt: TGCAGCGATCATAGCGGGGAGCAGTTCTTC
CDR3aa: CSDHSGEQFF

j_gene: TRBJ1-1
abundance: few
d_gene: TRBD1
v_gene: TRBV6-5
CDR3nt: TGTGCCAGCTGGGGACAGGGGTACACTGAAGCTTTCTTT
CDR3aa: CASWGQGYTEAFF

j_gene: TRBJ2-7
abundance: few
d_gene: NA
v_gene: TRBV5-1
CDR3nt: TGCGCCAGCAGCTTGATGGGGGGAACCTACGAGCAGTACTTC
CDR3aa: CASSLMGGTYEQYF

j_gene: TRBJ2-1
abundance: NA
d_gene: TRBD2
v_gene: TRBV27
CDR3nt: TGTGCCAGCAGTTTGACCAGCGGGGGGCAAAATGAGCAGTTCTTC
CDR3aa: CASSLTSGGQNEQFF

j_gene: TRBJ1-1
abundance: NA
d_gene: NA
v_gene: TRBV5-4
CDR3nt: TGTGCCAGCAGCTCCCGACAGGTTTTGAACACTGAAGCTTTCTTT
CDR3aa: CASSSRQVLNTEAFF

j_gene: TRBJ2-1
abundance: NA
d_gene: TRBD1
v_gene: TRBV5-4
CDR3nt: TGTGCCAGCAGCTTTTTTTCGGGACAGGGCGCCAATGAGCAGTTCTTC
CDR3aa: CASSFFSGQGANEQFF

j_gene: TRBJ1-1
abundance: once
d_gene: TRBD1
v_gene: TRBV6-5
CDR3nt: TGTGCCAGCAGTTCTCGCGGACAGGGGGCGAACACTGAAGCTTTCTTT
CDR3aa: CASSSRGQGANTEAFF

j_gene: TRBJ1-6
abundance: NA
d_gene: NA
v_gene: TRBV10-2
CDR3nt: TGCGCCAGCAGAACCAGGGCTTCACCCCTCCACTTT
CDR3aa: CASRTRASPLHF

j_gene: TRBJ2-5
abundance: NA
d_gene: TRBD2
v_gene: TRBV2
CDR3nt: TGTGCCAGTGAAGACGGGACTAGGATTAGATCCCAGTACTTC
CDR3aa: CASEDGTRIRSQYF

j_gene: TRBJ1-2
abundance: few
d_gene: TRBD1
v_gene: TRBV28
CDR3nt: TGTGCCAGCAGTTTGGGTGGGACAGGCAACTATGGCTACACCTTC
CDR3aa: CASSLGGTGNYGYTF

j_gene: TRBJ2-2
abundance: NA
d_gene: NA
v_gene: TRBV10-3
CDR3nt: TGTGCCATCAGTCCGGGTTCGGACACCGGGGAGCTGTTTTTT
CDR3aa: CAISPGSDTGELFF

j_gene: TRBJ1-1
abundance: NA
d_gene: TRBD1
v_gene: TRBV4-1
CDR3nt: TGCGCCAGCAGCCAAGGGGACAGGGCCTTTGAAGCTTTCTTT
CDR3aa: CASSQGDRAFEAFF

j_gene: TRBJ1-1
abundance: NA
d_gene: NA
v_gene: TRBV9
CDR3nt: TGTGCCAGCAGCACTTTGGACACAATGAACACTGAAGCTTTCTTT
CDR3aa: CASSTLDTMNTEAFF

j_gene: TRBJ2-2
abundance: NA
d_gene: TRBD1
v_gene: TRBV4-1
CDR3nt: TGCGCCAGCAGCCAAGGGACAGGGGTTCCCGGGGAGCTGTTTTTT
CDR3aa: CASSQGTGVPGELFF

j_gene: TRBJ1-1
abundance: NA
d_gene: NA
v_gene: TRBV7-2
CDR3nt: TGTGCCAGCAGCTTAAGGCAGGGGCGGGGGCGGATCGGAAACACTGAAGCTTTCTTT
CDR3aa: CASSLRQGRGRIGNTEAFF

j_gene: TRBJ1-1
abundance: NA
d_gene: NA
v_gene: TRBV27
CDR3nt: TGTGCCAGCAGCGTCCGGGGGTATGACACTGAAGCTTTCTTT
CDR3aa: CASSVRGYDTEAFF

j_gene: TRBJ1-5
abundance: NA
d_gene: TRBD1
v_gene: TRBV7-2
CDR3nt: TGTGCCAGCAGCTTACAGACAGGGGTTAGGAATCAGCCCCAGCATTTT
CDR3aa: CASSLQTGVRNQPQHF

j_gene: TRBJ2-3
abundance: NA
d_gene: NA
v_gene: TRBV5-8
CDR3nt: TGTGTCAGCAGCTTGGAGGGACTCAGCCCAGATACGCAGTATTTT
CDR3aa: CVSSLEGLSPDTQYF

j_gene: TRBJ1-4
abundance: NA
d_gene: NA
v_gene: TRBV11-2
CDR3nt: TGTGCCAGCAGCTTAGCGGGTCCCCAGGGTGAAAAACTGTTTTTT
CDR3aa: CASSLAGPQGEKLFF

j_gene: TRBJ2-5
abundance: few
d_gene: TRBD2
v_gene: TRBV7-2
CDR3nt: TGTGCCAGCAGCACGAACCGGGGGGGCCTGGAGACCCAGTACTTC
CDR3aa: CASSTNRGGLETQYF

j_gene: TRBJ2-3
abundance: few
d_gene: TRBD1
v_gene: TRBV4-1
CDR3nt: TGCGCCAGCAGCCAACCACCACTCCGGGACAGTCTCACAGATACGCAGTATTTT
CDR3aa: CASSQPPLRDSLTDTQYF

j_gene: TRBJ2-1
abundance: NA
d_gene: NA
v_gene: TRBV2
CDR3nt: TGTGCCAGCAGTGAGCGCCGGGAGCAGTTCTTC
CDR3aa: CASSERREQFF

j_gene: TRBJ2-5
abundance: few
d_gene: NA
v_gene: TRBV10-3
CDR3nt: TGTGCCATCAGTGAGCGCCAGGGAGGTGGACAAGAGACCCAGTACTTC
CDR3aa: CAISERQGGGQETQYF

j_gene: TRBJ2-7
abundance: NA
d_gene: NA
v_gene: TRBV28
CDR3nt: TGTGCCAGCTATAGCATGGGGCTATACGAGCAGTACTTC
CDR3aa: CASYSMGLYEQYF

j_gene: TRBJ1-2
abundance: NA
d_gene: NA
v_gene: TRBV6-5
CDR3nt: TGTGCCAGCAGTTACTCGTTAGGGCAGGGTATAAATGGCTACACCTTC
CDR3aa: CASSYSLGQGINGYTF

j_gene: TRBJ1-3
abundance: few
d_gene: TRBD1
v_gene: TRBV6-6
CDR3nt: TGTGCCAGCAGACAGGGGCCCGGAAACACCATATATTTT
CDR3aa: CASRQGPGNTIYF

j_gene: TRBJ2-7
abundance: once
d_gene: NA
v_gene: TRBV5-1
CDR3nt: TGCGCCAGCAGCTTGGCGGCGGGGGACACCTACGAGCAGTACTTC
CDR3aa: CASSLAAGDTYEQYF

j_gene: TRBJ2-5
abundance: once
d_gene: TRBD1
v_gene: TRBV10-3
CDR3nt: TGTGCCATCAGTGGCGGACAGGCCGGAGAGACCCAGTACTTC
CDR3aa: CAISGGQAGETQYF

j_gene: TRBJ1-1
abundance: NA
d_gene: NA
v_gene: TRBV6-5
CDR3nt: TGTGCCAGCAGTTACTCCGCGTTACTGAACACTGAAGCTTTCTTT
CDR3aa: CASSYSALLNTEAFF

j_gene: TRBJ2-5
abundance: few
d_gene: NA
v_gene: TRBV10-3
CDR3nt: TGTGCCATCAGTGAGTCAAGGGGCCCCACAAGAGAGACCCAGTACTTC
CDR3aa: CAISESRGPTRETQYF

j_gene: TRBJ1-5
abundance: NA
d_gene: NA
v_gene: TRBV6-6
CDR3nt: TGTGCCAGCAGCTACGGTTTCGGGGATAGCAATCAGCCCCAGCATTTT
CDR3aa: CASSYGFGDSNQPQHF

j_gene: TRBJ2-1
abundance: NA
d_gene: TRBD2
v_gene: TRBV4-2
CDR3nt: TGTGCCAGCAGCCAAGATTTCGGGACTAGCCGACCTTCTTACAATGAGCAGTTCTTC
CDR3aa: CASSQDFGTSRPSYNEQFF

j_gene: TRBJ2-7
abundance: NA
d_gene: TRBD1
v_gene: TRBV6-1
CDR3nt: TGTGCCAGCAACTTCCCCGAGACAGGGGGCTACGAGCAGTACTTC
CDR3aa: CASNFPETGGYEQYF

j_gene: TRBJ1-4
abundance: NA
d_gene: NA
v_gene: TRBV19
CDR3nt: TGTGCCAGTAGTCTACAGGGTTATGAAAAACTGTTTTTT
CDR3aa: CASSLQGYEKLFF

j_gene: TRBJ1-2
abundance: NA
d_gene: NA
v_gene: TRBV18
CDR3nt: TGTGCCAGCTCACCAATCGAGAGGGTGGGCTACACCTTC
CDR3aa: CASSPIERVGYTF

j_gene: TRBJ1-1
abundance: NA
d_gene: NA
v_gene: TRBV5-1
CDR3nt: TGCGCCAGCAGCGGGGCGACAGTGAACACTGAAGCTTTCTTT
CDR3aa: CASSGATVNTEAFF

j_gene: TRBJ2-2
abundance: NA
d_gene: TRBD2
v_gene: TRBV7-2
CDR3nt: TGTGCCAGCAGCCCGAGGACTAGCGGGACCGGGGAGCTGTTTTTT
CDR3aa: CASSPRTSGTGELFF

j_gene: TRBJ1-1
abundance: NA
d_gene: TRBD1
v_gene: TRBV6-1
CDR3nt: TGTGCCAGCAGACCAGACAGGGATACGTACACTGAAGCTTTCTTT
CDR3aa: CASRPDRDTYTEAFF

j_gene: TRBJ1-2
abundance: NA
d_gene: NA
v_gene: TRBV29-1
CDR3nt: TGCAGCCTAGACAGGAATGAGGGCTACACCTTC
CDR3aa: CSLDRNEGYTF

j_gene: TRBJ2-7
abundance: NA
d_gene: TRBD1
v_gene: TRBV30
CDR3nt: TGTGCCTGGAGTCCCCACTTCCGGGACAGGGTATGGAGGGAGCAGTACTTC
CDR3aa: CAWSPHFRDRVWREQYF

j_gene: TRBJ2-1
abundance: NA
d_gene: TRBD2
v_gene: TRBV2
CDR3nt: TGTGCCAGCAGAGCTAGCGGGGGGGCTTACAATGAGCAGTTCTTC
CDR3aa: CASRASGGAYNEQFF